This T cell receptor (beta chain) was documented in a study of metastatic and nonmetastatic thyroid tumors. Whole-study context: A comparison of repertoires was made across blood and tumor or nodule tissue from malignant and benign thyroid patients.

Study conclusions and caveats: The reported finding was significantly higher TCR beta diversity in malignant thyroid tumors relative to benign nodules, in blood and tumor.

In the study's own analysis: For papillary thyroid cancer, a distant-metastasis classifier was constructed from CDR3 differences observed across clinicopathological groups. With MiXCR, TCRdb called clones anew from the PCR reads. Clone size and V and J calls follow TCRdb, not the original study. The sample shows tens of thousands of clones, about a quarter of them seen only once. There were no patients who had received any treatment before thyroid surgery. The length of the CDR3 is 13 residues. Germline V gene data show CDR1 as DFQATT and CDR2 as SNEGSKA (reference sequence). On this clone: Its specificity is not known. Its ends do not fully match the called genes, so a read error is possible. Additional DNA sequences in this sample encode the identical CDR3.

The source of this sequence is a female donor with papillary thyroid cancer or a benign thyroid nodule (not recorded which). Some clones in this sample may be carry-over from other donors' samples. V gene TRBV20-1 combines with J gene TRBJ1-2; no clear D. Material: tumor tissue. The CDR3 sequence is CSVVVGSDYGYTF. CDR3 coding DNA: TGCAGTGTTGTCGTAGGATCTGACTATGGATACACCTTC.